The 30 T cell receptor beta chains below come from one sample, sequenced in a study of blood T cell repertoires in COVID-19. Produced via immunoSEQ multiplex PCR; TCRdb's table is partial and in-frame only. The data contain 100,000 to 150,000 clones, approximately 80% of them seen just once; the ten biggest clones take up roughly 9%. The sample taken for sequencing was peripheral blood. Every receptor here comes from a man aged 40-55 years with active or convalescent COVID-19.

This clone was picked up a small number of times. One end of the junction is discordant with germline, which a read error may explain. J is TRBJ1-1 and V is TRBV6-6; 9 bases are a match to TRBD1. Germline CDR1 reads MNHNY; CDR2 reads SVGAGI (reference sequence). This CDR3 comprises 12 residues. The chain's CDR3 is CASSPGQGEPFF. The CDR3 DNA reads TGTGCCAGCAGCCCGGGACAGGGTGAACCTTTCTTT.

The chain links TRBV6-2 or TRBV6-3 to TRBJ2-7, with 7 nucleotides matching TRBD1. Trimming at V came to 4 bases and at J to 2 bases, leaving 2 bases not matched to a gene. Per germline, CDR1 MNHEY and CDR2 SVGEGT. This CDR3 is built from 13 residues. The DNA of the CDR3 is TGTGCCAGCAGTTCGACAGGGCCCTACGAGCAGTACTTC. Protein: CASSSTGPYEQYF.

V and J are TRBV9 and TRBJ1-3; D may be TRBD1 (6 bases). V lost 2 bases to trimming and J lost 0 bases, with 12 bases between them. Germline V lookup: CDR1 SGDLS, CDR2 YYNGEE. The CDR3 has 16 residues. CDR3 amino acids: CASSVDSTISGNTIYF. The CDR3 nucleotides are TGTGCCAGCAGCGTGGACAGCACTATCTCTGGAAACACCATATATTTT.

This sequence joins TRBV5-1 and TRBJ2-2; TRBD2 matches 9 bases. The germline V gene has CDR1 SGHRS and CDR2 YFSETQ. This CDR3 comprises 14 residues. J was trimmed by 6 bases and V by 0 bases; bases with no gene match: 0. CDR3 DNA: TGCGCCAGCAGCTTGGAGCGGGGGGCCGGGGAGCTGTTTTTT. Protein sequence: CASSLERGAGELFF. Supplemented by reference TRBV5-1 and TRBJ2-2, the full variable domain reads KAGVTQTPRYLIKTRGQQVTLSCSPISGHRSVSWYQQTPGQGLQFLFEYFSETQRNKGNFPGRFSGRQFSNSRSEMNVSTLELGDSALYLCASSLERGAGELFFGEGSRLTVL.

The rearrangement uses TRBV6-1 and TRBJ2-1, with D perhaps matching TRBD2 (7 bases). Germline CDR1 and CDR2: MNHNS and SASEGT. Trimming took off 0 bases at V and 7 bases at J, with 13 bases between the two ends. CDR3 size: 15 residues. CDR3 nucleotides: TGTGCCAGCAGTGAAGCGGGGGGGGCGAGGAATGAGCAGTTCTTC. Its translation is CASSEAGGARNEQFF.

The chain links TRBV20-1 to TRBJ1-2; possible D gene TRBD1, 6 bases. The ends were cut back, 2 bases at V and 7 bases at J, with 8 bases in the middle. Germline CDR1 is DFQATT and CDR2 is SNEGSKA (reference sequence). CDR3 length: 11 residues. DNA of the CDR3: TGCAGTGCTAGATTGACAGGTGGCTACACCTTC. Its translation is CSARLTGGYTF.

The CDR3 loop reads CASSPFTGEETQYF. The CDR3 bases are TGTGCCAGCTCACCGTTCACAGGGGAAGAGACCCAGTACTTC. The chain recombines TRBV18 with TRBJ2-5; TRBD1 agrees at 7 bases. The CDR3 length is 14 residues. V shed 3 bases, J shed 3 bases, and the junction held 4 bases outside the gene matches. The germline gives CDR1 KGHSH, CDR2 LQKENI.

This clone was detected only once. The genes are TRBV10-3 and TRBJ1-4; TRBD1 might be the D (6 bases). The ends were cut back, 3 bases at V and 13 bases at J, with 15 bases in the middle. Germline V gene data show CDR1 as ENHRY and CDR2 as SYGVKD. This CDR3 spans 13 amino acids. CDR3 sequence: CAISDLTGGRLFF. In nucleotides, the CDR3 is TGTGCCATCAGTGATCTGACGGGGGGCCGACTGTTTTTT.

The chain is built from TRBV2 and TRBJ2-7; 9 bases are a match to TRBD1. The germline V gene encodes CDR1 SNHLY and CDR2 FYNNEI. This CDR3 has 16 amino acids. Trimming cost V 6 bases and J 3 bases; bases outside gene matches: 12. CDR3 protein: CASRSLRDRAVYEQYF. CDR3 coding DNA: TGTGCCAGCAGGTCCCTTAGGGACAGGGCTGTCTACGAGCAGTACTTC.

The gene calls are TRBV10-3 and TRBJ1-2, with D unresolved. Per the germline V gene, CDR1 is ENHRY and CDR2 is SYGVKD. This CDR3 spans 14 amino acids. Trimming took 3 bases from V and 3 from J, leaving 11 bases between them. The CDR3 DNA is TGTGCCATCAGTGAAACCGGTGAGGACTATGGCTACACCTTC. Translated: CAISETGEDYGYTF.

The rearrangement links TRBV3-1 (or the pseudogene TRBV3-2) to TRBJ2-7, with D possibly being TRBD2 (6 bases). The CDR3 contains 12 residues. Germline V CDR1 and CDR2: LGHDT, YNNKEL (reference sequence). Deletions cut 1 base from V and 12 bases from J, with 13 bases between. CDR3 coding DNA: TGTGCCAGCAGCCAAGGGGGACTGGAGGCGTACTTC. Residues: CASSQGGLEAYF.

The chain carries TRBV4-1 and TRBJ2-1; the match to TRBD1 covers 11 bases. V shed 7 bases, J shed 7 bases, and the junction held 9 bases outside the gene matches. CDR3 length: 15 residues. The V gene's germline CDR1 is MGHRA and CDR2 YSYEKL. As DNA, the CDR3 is TGCGCCAGCACCCCGGGACAGGGGGATAGGAATGAGCAGTTCTTC. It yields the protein CASTPGQGDRNEQFF.

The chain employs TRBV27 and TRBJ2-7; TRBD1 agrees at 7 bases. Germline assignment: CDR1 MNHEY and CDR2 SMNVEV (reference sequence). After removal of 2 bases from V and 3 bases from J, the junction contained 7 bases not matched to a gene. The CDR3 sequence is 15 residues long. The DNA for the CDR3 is TGTGCCAGCAGTTTAGGCCCCGGGACAGACTACGAGCAGTACTTC. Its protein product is CASSLGPGTDYEQYF.

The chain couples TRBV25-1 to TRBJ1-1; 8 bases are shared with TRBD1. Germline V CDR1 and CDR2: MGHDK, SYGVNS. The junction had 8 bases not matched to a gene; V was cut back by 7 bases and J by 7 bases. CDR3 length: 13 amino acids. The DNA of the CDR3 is TGTGCCAGCATAGGACAGGGACATCATGAAGCTTTCTTT. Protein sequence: CASIGQGHHEAFF.

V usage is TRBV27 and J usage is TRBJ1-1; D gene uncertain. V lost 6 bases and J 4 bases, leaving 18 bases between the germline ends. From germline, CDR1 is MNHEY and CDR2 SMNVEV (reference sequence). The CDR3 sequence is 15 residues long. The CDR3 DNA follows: TGTGCCAGCAGCCCATTTGGAGGGCGTCGCACTGAAGCTTTCTTT. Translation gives CASSPFGGRRTEAFF.

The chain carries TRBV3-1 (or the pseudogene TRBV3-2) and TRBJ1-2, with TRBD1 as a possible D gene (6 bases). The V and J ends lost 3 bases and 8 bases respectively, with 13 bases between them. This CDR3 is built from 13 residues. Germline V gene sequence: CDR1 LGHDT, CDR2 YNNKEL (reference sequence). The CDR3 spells CASSQAQTGGYTF. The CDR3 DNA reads TGTGCCAGCAGCCAGGCCCAGACAGGCGGCTACACCTTC.

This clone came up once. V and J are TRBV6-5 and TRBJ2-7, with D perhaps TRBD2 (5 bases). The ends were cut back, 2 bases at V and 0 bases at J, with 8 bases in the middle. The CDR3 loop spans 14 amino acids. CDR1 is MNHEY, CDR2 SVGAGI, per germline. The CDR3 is CASSYGRSSYEQYF. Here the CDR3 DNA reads TGTGCCAGCAGTTACGGGAGAAGCTCCTACGAGCAGTACTTC.

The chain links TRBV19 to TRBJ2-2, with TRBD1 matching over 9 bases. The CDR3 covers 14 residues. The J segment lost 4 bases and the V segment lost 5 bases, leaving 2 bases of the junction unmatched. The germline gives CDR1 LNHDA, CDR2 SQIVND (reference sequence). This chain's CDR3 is CASSGTGPTGELFF. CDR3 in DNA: TGTGCCAGTAGTGGGACAGGGCCCACCGGGGAGCTGTTTTTT.

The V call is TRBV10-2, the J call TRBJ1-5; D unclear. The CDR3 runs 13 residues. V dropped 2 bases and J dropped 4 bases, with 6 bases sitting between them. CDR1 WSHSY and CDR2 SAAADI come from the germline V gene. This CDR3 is CASSEVRNQPQHF. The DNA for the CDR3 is TGCGCCAGCAGTGAGGTCAGAAATCAGCCCCAGCATTTT.

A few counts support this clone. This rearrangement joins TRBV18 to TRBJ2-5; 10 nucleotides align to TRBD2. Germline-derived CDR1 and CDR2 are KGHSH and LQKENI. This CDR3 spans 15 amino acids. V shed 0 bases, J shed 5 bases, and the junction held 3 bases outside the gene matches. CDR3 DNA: TGTGCCAGCTCACCACCGGAGGGACTAGCGGAGACCCAGTACTTC. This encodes CASSPPEGLAETQYF. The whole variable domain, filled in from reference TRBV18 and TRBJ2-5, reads NAGVMQNPRHLVRRRGQEARLRCSPMKGHSHVYWYRQLPEEGLKFMVYLQKENIIDESGMPKERFSAEFPKEGPSILRIQQVVRGDSAAYFCASSPPEGLAETQYFGPGTRLLVL.

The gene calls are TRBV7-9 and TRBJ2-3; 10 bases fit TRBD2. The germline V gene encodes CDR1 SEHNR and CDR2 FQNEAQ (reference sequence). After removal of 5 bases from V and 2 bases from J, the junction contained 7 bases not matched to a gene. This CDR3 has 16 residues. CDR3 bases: TGTGCCAGCAGCCCAAAGCGGGGGGGGAACACAGATACGCAGTATTTT. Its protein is CASSPKRGGNTDTQYF.

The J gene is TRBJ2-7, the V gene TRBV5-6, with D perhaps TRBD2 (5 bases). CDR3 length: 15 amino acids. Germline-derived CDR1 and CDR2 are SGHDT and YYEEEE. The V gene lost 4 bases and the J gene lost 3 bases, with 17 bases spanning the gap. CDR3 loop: CASSTRRTGNYEQYF. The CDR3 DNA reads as TGTGCCAGCAGCACCCGTAGGACGGGGAACTACGAGCAGTACTTC. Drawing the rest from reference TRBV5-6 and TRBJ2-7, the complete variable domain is DAGVTQSPTHLIKTRGQQVTLRCSPKSGHDTVSWYQQALGQGPQFIFQYYEEEERQRGNFPDRFSGHQFPNYSSELNVNALLLGDSALYLCASSTRRTGNYEQYFGPGTRLTVT.

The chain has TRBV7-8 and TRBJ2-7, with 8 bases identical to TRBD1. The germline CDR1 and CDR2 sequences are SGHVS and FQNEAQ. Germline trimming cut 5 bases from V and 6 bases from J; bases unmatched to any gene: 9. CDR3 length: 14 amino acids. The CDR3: CASSRGQAPSEQYF. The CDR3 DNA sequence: TGTGCCAGCAGCCGGGGACAGGCCCCCAGCGAGCAGTACTTC.

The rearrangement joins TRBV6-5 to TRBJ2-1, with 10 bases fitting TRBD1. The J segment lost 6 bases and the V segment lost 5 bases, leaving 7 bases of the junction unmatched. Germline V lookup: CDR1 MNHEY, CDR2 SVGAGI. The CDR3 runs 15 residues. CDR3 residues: CASSRQGAQGNEQFF. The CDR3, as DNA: TGTGCCAGCAGTAGACAGGGGGCGCAGGGCAATGAGCAGTTCTTC.

The CDR3 sequence: CASSYGTAGMTYEQYF. Written as DNA, the CDR3 is TGTGCCAGCAGTTATGGTACGGCAGGGATGACCTACGAGCAGTACTTC. This chain links TRBV6-5 with TRBJ2-7, with D tentatively TRBD1 (5 bases). The ends were cut back, 3 bases at V and 2 bases at J, with 17 bases in the middle. CDR1 MNHEY and CDR2 SVGAGI come from the germline V gene. This CDR3 has 16 residues.

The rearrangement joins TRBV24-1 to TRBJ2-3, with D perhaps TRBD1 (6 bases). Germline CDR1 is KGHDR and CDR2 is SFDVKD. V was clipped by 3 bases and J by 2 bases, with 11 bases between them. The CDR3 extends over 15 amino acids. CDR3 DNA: TGTGCCACCAGTGATACAGGGAGCCTCACAGATACGCAGTATTTT. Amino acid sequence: CATSDTGSLTDTQYF.

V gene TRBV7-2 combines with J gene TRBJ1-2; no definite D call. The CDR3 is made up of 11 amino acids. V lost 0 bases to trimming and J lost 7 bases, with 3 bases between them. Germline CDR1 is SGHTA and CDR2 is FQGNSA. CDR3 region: CASSLASGYTF. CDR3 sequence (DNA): TGTGCCAGCAGCTTAGCCAGTGGCTACACCTTC.

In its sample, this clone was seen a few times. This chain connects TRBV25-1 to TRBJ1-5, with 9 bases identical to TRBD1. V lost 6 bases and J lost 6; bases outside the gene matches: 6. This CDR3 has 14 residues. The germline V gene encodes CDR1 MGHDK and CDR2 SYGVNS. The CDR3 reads CASSETGGGQPQHF. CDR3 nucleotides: TGTGCCAGCAGCGAGACAGGGGGGGGTCAGCCCCAGCATTTT.

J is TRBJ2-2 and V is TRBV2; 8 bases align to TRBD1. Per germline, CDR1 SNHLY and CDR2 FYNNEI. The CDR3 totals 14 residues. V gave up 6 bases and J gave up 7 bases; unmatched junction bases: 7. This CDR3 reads CASRGAGGNGELFF. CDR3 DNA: TGTGCCAGCAGGGGAGCAGGGGGCAACGGGGAGCTGTTTTTT.

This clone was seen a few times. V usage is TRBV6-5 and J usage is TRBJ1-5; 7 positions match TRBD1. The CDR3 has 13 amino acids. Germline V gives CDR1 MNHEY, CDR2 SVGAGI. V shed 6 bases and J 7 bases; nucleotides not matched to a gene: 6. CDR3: CASRRQGDQPQHF. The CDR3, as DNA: TGTGCCAGCAGACGACAGGGTGACCAGCCCCAGCATTTT.